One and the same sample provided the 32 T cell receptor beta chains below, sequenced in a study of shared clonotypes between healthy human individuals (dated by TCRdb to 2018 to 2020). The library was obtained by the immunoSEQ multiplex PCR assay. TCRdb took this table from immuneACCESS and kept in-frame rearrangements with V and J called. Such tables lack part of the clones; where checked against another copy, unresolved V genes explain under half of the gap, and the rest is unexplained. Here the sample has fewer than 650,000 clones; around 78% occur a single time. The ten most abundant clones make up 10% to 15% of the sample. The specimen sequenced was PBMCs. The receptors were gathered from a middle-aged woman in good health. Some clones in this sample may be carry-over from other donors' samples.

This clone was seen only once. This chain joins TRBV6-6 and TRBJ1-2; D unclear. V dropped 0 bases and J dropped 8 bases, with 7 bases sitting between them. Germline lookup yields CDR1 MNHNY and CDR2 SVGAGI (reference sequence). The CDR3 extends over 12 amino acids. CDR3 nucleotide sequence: TGTGCCAGCAGTTACTCGACTGAGGGCTACACCTTC. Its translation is CASSYSTEGYTF.

The CDR3 DNA reads TGTGCCAGCAAACCCGGGACTCCAAACACCGGGGAGCTGTTTTTT. Its translation is CASKPGTPNTGELFF. The rearrangement joins TRBV9 to TRBJ2-2; possible D gene TRBD2, 6 bases. V lost 6 bases to trimming and J lost 2 bases, with 14 bases between them. The germline V gene encodes CDR1 SGDLS and CDR2 YYNGEE. This CDR3 is built from 15 residues.

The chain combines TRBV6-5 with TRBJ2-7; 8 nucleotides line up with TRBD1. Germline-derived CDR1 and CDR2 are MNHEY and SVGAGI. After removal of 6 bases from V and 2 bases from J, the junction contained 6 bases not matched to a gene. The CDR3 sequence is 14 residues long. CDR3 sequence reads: CASSLDRVPYEQYF. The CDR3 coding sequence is TGTGCCAGCAGCCTGGACAGGGTACCCTACGAGCAGTACTTC.

CDR3 DNA sequence: TGTGCCTGGAGTATAACAACAGATACGCAGTATTTT. Translation: CAWSITTDTQYF. The rearrangement links TRBV30 to TRBJ2-3; D remains ambiguous. Trimming shortened V by 2 bases and J by 3 bases, and 6 bases separated the two germline ends. Germline values: CDR1 GTSNPN, CDR2 SVGIG (reference sequence). The CDR3 length is 12 residues.

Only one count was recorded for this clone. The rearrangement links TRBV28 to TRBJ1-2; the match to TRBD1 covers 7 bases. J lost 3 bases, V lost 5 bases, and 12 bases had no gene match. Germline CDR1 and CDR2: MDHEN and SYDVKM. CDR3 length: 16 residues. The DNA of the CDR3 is TGTGCCAGCAGTCCAACTATGGGGACAGATTACTATGGCTACACCTTC. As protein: CASSPTMGTDYYGYTF.

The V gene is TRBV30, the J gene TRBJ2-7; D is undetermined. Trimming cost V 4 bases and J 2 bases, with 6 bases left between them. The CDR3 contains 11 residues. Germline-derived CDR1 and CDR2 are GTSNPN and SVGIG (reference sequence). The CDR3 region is CAWTSAYEQYF. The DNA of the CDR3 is TGTGCCTGGACATCCGCCTACGAGCAGTACTTC.

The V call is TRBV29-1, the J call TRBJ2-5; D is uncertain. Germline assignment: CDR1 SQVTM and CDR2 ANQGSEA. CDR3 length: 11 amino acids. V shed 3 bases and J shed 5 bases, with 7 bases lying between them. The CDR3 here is CSVEAFETQYF. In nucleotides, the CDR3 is TGCAGCGTTGAGGCCTTTGAGACCCAGTACTTC.

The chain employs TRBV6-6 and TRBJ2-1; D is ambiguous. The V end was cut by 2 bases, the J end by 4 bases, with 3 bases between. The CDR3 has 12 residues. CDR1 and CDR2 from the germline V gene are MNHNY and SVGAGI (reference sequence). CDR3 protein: CASSYVYNEQFF. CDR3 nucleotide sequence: TGTGCCAGCAGTTACGTATACAATGAGCAGTTCTTC.

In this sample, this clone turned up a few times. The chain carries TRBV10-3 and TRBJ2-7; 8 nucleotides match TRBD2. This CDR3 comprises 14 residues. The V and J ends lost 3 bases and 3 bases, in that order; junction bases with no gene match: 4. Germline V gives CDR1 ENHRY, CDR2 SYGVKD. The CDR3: CAISELAERYEQYF. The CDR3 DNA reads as TGTGCCATCAGTGAACTAGCGGAACGCTACGAGCAGTACTTC.

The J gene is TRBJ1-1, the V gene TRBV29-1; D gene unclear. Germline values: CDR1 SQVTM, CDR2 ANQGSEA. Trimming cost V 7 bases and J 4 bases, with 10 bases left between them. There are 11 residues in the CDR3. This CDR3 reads CSGLRATEAFF. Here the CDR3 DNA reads TGCAGCGGTCTTAGGGCCACTGAAGCTTTCTTT.

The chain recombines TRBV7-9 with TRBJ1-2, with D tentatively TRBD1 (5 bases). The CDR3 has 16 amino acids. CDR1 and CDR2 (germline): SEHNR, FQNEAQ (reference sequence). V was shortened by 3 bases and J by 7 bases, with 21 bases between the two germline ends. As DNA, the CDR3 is TGTGCCAGCAGCTTTTCCCCTTCCCTTGGGCAGGGTGGCTACACCTTC. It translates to CASSFSPSLGQGGYTF.

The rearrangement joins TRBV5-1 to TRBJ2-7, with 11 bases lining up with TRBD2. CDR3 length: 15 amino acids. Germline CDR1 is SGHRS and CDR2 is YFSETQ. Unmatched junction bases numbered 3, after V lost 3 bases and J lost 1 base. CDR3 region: CASSWGLAASYEQYF. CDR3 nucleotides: TGCGCCAGCAGCTGGGGACTAGCGGCGTCCTACGAGCAGTACTTC.

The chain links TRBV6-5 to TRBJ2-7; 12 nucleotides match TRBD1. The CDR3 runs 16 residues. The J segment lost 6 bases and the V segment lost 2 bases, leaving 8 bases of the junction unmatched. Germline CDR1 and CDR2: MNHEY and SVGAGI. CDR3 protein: CASSYTTPGQGAEQYF. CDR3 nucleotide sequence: TGTGCCAGCAGTTACACGACACCGGGACAGGGGGCCGAGCAGTACTTC.

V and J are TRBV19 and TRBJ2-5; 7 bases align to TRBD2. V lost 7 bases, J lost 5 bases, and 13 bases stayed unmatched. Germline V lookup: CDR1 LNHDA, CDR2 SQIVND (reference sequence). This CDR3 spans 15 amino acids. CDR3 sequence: CASTPGRVGGETQYF. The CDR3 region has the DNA TGTGCCAGTACCCCCGGACGGGTGGGGGGGGAGACCCAGTACTTC.

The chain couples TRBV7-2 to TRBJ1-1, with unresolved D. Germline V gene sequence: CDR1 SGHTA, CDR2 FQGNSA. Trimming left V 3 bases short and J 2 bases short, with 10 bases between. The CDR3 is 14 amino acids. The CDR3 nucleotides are TGTGCCAGCAGCTTGTACACGCTCAACACTGAAGCTTTCTTT. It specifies CASSLYTLNTEAFF.

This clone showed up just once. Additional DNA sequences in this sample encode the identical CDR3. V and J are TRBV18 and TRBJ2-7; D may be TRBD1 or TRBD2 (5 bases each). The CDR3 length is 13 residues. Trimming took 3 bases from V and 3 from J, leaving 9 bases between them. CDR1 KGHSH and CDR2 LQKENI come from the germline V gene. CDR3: CASSPGTDYEQYF. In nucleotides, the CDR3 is TGTGCCAGCTCACCCGGGACGGACTACGAGCAGTACTTC.

The CDR3 reads CASSPGQGAYGYTF. The CDR3 nucleotides read TGTGCCAGCAGCCCGGGACAGGGGGCTTATGGCTACACCTTC. The chain carries TRBV9 and TRBJ1-2, with TRBD1 identical over 12 bases. CDR1 and CDR2 from the germline V gene are SGDLS and YYNGEE. The CDR3 runs 14 residues. V lost 4 bases to trimming and J lost 5 bases; unmatched junction nucleotides: 3.

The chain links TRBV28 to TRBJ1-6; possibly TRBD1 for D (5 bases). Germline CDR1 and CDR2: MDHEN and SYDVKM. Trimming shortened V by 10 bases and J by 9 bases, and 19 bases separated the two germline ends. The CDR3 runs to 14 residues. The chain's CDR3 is CATYPGDGASPLHF. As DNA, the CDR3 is TGTGCCACCTACCCGGGGGACGGGGCTTCACCCCTCCACTTT. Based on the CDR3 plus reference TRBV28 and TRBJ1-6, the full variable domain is DVKVTQSSRYLVKRTGEKVFLECVQDMDHENMFWYRQDPGLGLRLIYFSYDVKMKEKGDIPEGYSVSREKKERFSLILESASTNQTSMYLCATYPGDGASPLHFGNGTRLTVT.

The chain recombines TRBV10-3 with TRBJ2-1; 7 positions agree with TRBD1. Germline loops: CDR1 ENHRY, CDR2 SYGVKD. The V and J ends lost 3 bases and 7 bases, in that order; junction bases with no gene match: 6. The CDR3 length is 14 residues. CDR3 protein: CAISEKGAMNEQFF. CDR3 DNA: TGTGCCATCAGTGAAAAGGGGGCGATGAATGAGCAGTTCTTC.

The DNA for the CDR3 is TGCGCCAGCATACTGGAGTTGGGTGGCAATGAGCAGTTCTTC. Translation: CASILELGGNEQFF. The chain joins TRBV4-1 to TRBJ2-1; D call uncertain. V lost 7 bases to trimming and J lost 6 bases, with 16 bases between them. This CDR3 comprises 14 residues. Germline loops: CDR1 MGHRA, CDR2 YSYEKL.

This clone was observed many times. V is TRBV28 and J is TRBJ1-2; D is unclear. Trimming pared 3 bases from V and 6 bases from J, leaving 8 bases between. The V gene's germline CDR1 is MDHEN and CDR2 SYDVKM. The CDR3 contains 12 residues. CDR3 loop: CASSFLGNGYTF. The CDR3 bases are TGTGCCAGCAGTTTTTTAGGGAATGGCTACACCTTC.

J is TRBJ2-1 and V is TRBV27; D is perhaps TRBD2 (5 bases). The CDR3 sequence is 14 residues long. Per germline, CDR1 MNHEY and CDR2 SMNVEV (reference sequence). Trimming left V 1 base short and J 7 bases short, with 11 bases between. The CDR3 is CASSLYGIGNEQFF. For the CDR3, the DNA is TGTGCCAGCAGTTTATACGGGATAGGTAATGAGCAGTTCTTC.

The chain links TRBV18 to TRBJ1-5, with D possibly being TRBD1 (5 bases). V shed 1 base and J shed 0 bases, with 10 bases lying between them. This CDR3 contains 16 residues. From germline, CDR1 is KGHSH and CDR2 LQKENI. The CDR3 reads CASSPQAGDSNQPQHF. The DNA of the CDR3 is TGTGCCAGCTCACCACAGGCGGGGGATAGCAATCAGCCCCAGCATTTT.

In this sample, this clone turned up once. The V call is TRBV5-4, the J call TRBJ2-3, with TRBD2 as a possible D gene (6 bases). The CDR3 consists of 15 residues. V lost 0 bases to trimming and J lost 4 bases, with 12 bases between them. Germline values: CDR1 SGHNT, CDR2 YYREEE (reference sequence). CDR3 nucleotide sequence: TGTGCCAGCAGCTTGGATGGGGGAGGCCCAGATACGCAGTATTTT. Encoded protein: CASSLDGGGPDTQYF.

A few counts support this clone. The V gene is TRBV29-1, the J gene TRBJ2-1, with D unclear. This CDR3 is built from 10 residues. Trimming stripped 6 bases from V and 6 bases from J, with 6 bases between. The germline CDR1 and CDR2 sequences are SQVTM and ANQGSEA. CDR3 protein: CSVKGNEQFF. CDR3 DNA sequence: TGCAGCGTCAAGGGCAATGAGCAGTTCTTC.

CDR3 nucleotides: TGTGCCAGCAGCTTCACTGGAGGGGGCTACGAGCAGTACTTC. Protein sequence: CASSFTGGGYEQYF. V is TRBV7-9 and J is TRBJ2-7; D may correspond to TRBD1 or TRBD2 (6 bases each). The CDR3 is 14 amino acids. V was clipped by 3 bases and J by 3 bases, with 12 bases between them. CDR1 is SEHNR and CDR2 is FQNEAQ in the germline V gene (reference sequence).

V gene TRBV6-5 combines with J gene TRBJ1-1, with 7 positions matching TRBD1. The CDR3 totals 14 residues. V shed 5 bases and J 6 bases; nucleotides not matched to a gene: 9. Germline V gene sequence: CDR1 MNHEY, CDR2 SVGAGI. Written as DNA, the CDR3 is TGTGCCAGCAGTATACAGGGGATTGTTTCTGAAGCTTTCTTT. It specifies CASSIQGIVSEAFF.

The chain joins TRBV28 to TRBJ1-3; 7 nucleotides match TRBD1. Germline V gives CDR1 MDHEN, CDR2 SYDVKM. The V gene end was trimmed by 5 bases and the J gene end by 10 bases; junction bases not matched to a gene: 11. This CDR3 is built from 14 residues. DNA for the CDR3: TGTGCCAGCAGTCCACGGGACAGCTCTCGGACCATATATTTT. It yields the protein CASSPRDSSRTIYF.

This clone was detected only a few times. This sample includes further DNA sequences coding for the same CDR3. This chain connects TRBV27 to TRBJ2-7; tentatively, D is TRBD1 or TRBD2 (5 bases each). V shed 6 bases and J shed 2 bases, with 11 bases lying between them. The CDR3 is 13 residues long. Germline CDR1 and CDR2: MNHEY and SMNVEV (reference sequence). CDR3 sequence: CASSRRGPYEQYF. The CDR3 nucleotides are TGTGCCAGCAGCCGCCGGGGCCCCTACGAGCAGTACTTC.

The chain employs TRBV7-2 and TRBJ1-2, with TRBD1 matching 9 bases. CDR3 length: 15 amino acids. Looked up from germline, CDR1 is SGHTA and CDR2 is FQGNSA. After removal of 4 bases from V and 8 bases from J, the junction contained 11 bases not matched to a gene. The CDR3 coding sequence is TGTGCCAGCAGCTCTTCGAGGGACAGGGATGGGGGCTACACCTTC. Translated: CASSSSRDRDGGYTF.

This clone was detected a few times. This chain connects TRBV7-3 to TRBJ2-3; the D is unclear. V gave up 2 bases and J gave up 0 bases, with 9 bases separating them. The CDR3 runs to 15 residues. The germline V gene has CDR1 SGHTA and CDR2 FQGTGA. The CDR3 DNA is TGTGCCAGCAGCTTACTAGGTGCTAGCACAGATACGCAGTATTTT. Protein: CASSLLGASTDTQYF.

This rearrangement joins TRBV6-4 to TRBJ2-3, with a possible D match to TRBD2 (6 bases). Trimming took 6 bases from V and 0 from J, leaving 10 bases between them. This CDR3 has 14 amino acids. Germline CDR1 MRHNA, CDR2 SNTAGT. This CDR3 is CASRASGSTDTQYF. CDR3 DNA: TGTGCCAGCAGAGCGAGCGGGAGCACAGATACGCAGTATTTT.